This T cell receptor beta chain is drawn from a study of cytomegalovirus exposure and HLA in healthy donors. Researchers ran the PCR with 60 Vbeta and 13 Jbeta primers. Libraries were prepared by immunoSEQ multiplex PCR; TCRdb keeps only in-frame clonotypes and omits some of them. This table has roughly 140,000 clones, approximately 83% appearing once. This clone was observed a single time. The CDR3 has 14 amino acids. Germline CDR1 is SGHAT and CDR2 is FQNNGV. V shed 7 bases, J shed 6 bases, and the junction held 11 bases outside the gene matches. The clonotype originates from a woman aged 40 to 49 in good health and CMV-seronegative. The chain employs TRBV11-2 and TRBJ1-2, with TRBD1 identical over 7 bases. Sequences were obtained from PBMCs. The CDR3 sequence: CASITLGTDDGYTF. As DNA, the CDR3 is TGTGCCAGCATCACCTTAGGGACAGATGATGGCTACACCTTC.